Below, 10 T cell receptor beta chains from the same sample are listed, as sequenced in a study of blood T cell repertoires in COVID-19. Produced via immunoSEQ multiplex PCR; TCRdb's table is partial and in-frame only. The sample carries fewer than 250,000 clones, 65% to 90% recorded once. Sequenced: peripheral blood. Every receptor here comes from a man in his fifties or sixties with acute or convalescent COVID-19.

The rearrangement uses TRBV15 and TRBJ2-7; 8 nucleotides line up with TRBD1. The CDR3 spans 15 residues. From germline, CDR1 is LNHNV and CDR2 YYDKDF (reference sequence). The J segment lost 2 bases and the V segment lost 1 base, leaving 4 bases of the junction unmatched. CDR3 DNA sequence: TGTGCCACCAGCAGAGGGGGGACAGGTACCTACGAGCAGTACTTC. It codes for CATSRGGTGTYEQYF.

V gene TRBV24-1 combines with J gene TRBJ2-5; no definite D call. Trimming cost V 4 bases and J 4 bases, with 3 bases left between them. The V gene's germline CDR1 is KGHDR and CDR2 SFDVKD. The CDR3 consists of 11 residues. The chain's CDR3 is CATSDRETQYF. In nucleotides, the CDR3 is TGTGCCACCAGTGACCGAGAGACCCAGTACTTC.

This clone was seen only a few times. The genes are TRBV4-2 and TRBJ1-2, with D unclear. The germline V gene has CDR1 LGHNA and CDR2 YNFKEQ. With 1 base removed from V and 0 bases from J, the gap between germline ends came to 15 bases. This CDR3 contains 17 residues. The CDR3 nucleotides are TGTGCCAGCAGCCAAGGAAAAGGACTCTCGACTAACTATGGCTACACCTTC. Translation gives CASSQGKGLSTNYGYTF.

The sample holds a few counts of this clone. The chain joins TRBV19 to TRBJ1-5; 9 nucleotides align to TRBD1. V lost 5 bases to trimming and J lost 7 bases; unmatched junction nucleotides: 6. This CDR3 has 14 residues. From germline, CDR1 is LNHDA and CDR2 SQIVND (reference sequence). The CDR3 spells CASSLRQGGQPQHF. The CDR3 DNA sequence: TGTGCCAGTAGTCTTCGACAGGGGGGCCAGCCCCAGCATTTT.

The genes are TRBV19 and TRBJ1-1; 9 bases agree with TRBD1. CDR1 is LNHDA and CDR2 is SQIVND in the germline V gene (reference sequence). The CDR3 sequence is 18 residues long. J lost 6 bases, V lost 3 bases, and 17 bases had no gene match. DNA of the CDR3: TGTGCCAGTAGTATGAGATCCGGGACAGGGAGTTTCGGGGCTGAAGCTTTCTTT. Protein sequence: CASSMRSGTGSFGAEAFF.

Only a few counts were recorded for this clone. The CDR3 sequence is CASRAGTGVTNEKLFF. CDR3 bases: TGCGCCAGCAGGGCCGGGACAGGGGTTACTAATGAAAAACTGTTTTTT. The J gene is TRBJ1-4, the V gene TRBV10-2; 10 bases are a match to TRBD1. Germline-derived CDR1 and CDR2 are WSHSY and SAAADI. The CDR3 runs 16 residues. Trimming cost V 6 bases and J 2 bases; bases outside gene matches: 6.

The rearrangement joins TRBV6-5 to TRBJ2-7, with D uncertain. V lost 7 bases and J lost 3, with 13 bases in between. CDR3 length equals 13 residues. Germline assignment: CDR1 MNHEY and CDR2 SVGAGI. The CDR3 nucleotides are TGTGCCAGCAATACGGCCCGCGGCTACGAGCAGTACTTC. Translating gives CASNTARGYEQYF.

V gene TRBV27 combines with J gene TRBJ2-3, with TRBD1 as a possible D gene (6 bases). V lost 2 bases to trimming and J lost 2 bases, with 8 bases between them. The germline V gene has CDR1 MNHEY and CDR2 SMNVEV (reference sequence). This CDR3 region has 14 residues. Here the CDR3 DNA reads TGTGCCAGCAGTTTAGGACAGATCACAGATACGCAGTATTTT. It is translated as CASSLGQITDTQYF.

The chain is built from TRBV3-1 (or the pseudogene TRBV3-2) and TRBJ2-2, with 7 bases fitting TRBD1. Losses at the gene ends were 1 base for V and 3 bases for J; bases not matched to a gene: 2. The CDR3 runs 15 residues. The germline gives CDR1 LGHDT, CDR2 YNNKEL (reference sequence). CDR3: CASSQAQGYTGELFF. The CDR3 nucleotides read TGTGCCAGCAGCCAAGCACAGGGGTACACCGGGGAGCTGTTTTTT.

A word on this clone: Given the absence of the conserved phenylalanine or tryptophan at the CDR3 end, a read error is likely. The limits of the CDR3 on the DNA are not certain, so only TCRdb's listed CDR3 is given. The rearrangement joins TRBV5-1 to TRBJ1-2; the table assigns TRBD1, which was not confirmed against the DNA. Including both end residues, the CDR3 is 14 amino acids long. Germline CDR1 reads SGHRS; CDR2 reads YFSETQ. CDR3 protein: CASSLDSQTDTMEI.